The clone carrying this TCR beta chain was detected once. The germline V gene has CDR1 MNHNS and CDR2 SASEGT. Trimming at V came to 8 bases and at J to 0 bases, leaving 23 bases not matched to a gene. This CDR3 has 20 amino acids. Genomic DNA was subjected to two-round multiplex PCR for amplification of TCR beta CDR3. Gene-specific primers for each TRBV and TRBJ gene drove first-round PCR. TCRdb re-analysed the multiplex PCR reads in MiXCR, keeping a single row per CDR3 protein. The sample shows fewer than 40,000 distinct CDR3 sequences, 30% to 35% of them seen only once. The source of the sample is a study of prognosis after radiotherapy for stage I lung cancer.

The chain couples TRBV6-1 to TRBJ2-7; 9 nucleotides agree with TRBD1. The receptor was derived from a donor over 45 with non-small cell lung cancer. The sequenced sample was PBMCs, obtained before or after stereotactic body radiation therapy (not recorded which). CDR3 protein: CASLRPVGTGNWISSYEQYF. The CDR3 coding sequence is TGTGCCAGCTTGCGCCCCGTAGGGACAGGGAACTGGATTAGCTCCTACGAGCAGTACTTC.